The sequence of this T cell receptor beta chain was determined in a study of blood T cell repertoires in COVID-19. Study at large: Nucleic acid was either cDNA or gDNA, and it came from T cells, B-cell-depleted T cells, or PBMCs.

This clone was counted between two and nine times. Per the original methods: Reference gene primer amplification gave estimated nucleated cell counts. Only in-frame clones appear in the TCRdb table, and some are missing; sequencing was by immunoSEQ multiplex PCR. D and trimming come from the DNA, and the V and J calls and clone size come from that table. The repertoire holds some 370,000 clones, with more than 80% as singletons. The TCR originated in a man aged 40-49 years with acute or convalescent COVID-19. Sequencing input: peripheral blood.

CDR3 DNA: TGTGCCAGCAGCTTGGGAGTAGCGGTTAGCACAGATACGCAGTATTTT. Protein product: CASSLGVAVSTDTQYF. The V call is TRBV5-8, the J call TRBJ2-3; possible D gene TRBD2, 6 bases. V lost 0 bases and J 0 bases, leaving 11 bases between the germline ends. CDR1 is SGHTS and CDR2 is YDEGEE in the germline V gene. This CDR3 is built from 16 residues.